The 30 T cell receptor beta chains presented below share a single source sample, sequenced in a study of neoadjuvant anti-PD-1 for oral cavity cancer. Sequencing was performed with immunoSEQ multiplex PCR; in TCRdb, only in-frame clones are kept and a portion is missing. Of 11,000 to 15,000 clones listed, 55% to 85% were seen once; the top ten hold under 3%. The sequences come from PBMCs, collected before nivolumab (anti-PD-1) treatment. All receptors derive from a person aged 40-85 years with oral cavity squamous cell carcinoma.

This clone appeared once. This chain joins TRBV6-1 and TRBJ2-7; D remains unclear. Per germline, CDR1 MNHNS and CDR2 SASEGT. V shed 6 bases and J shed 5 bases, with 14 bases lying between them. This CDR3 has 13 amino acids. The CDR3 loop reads CASSLSDWDEQYF. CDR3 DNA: TGTGCCAGCAGCCTATCTGACTGGGACGAGCAGTACTTC.

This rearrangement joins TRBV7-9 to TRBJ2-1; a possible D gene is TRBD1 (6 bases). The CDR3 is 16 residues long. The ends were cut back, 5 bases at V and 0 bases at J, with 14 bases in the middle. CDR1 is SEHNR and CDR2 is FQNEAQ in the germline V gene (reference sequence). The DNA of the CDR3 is TGTGCCAGCAGCATGGGACACACAGCCTCCTACAATGAGCAGTTCTTC. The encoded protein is CASSMGHTASYNEQFF.

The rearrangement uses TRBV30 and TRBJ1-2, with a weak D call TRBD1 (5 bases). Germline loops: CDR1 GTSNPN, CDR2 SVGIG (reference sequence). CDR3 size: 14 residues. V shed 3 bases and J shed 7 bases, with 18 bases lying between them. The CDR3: CAWRLQALKSGYTF. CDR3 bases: TGTGCCTGGAGATTACAGGCCCTGAAGAGTGGCTACACCTTC.

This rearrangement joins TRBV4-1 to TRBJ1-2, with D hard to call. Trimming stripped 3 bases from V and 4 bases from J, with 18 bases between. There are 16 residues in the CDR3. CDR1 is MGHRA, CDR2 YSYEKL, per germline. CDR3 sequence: CASSHPLRPPVYGYTF. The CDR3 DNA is TGCGCCAGCAGCCACCCCTTAAGACCGCCAGTCTATGGCTACACCTTC.

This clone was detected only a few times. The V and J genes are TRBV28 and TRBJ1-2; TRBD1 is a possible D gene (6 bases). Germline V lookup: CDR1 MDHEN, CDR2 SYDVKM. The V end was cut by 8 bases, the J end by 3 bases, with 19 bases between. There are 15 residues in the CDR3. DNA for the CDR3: TGTGCCAGCGCCGGTTGGCAGGGGAGATACTATGGCTACACCTTC. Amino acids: CASAGWQGRYYGYTF.

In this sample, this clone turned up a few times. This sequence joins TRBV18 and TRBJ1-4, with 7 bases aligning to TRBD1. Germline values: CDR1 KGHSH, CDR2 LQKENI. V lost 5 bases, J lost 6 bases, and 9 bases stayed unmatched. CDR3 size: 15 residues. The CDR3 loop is CASSYLGDSYEKLFF. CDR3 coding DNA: TGTGCCAGCTCATACCTTGGGGACAGTTATGAAAAACTGTTTTTT.

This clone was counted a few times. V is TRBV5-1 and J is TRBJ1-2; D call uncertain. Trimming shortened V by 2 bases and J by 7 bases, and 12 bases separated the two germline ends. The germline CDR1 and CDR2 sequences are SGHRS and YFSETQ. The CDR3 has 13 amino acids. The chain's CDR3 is CASSFWYPLGYTF. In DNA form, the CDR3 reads TGCGCCAGCAGCTTTTGGTACCCCCTTGGCTACACCTTC.

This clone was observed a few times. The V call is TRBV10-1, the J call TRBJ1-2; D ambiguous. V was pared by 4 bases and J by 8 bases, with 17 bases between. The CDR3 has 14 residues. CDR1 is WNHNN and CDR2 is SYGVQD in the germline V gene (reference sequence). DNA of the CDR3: TGCGCCAGCAGTGCGGACCTCAACCAGCGCGGCTACACCTTC. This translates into CASSADLNQRGYTF.

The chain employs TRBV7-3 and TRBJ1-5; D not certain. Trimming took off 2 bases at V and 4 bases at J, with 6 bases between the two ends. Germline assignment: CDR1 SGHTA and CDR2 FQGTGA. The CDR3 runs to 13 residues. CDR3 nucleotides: TGTGCCAGCAGCTTAGGCCTAAATCAGCCCCAGCATTTT. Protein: CASSLGLNQPQHF.

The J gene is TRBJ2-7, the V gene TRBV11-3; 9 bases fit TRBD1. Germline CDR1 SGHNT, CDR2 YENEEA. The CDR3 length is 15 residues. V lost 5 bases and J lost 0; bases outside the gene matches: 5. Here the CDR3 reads CASSPGTGRSYEQYF. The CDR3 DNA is TGTGCCAGCAGCCCAGGGACAGGGCGCTCCTACGAGCAGTACTTC.

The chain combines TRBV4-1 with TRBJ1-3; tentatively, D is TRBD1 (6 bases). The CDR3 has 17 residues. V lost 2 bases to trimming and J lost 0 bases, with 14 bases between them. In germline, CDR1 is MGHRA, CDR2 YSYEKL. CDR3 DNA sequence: TGCGCCAGCAGCCAACACAACAACAGGGACTCTGGAAACACCATATATTTT. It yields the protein CASSQHNNRDSGNTIYF.

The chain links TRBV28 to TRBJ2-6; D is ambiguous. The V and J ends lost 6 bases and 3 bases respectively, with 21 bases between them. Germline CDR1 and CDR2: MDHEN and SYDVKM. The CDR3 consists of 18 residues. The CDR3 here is CASSPDGQWARGANVLTF. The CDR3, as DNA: TGTGCCAGCAGCCCTGACGGGCAATGGGCTCGTGGGGCCAACGTCCTGACTTTC.

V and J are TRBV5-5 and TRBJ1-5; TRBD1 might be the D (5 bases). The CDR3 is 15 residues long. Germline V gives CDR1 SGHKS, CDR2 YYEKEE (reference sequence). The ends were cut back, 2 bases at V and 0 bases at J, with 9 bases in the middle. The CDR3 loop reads CASSLGTYSNQPQHF. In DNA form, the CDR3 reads TGTGCCAGCAGCTTAGGGACTTATAGCAATCAGCCCCAGCATTTT.

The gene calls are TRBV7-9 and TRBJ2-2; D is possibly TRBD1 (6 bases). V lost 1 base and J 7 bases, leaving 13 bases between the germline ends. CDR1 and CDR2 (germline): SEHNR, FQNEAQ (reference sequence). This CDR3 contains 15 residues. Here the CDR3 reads CASSLGTVAGGELFF. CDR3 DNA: TGTGCCAGCAGCTTAGGGACAGTCGCGGGCGGGGAGCTGTTTTTT.

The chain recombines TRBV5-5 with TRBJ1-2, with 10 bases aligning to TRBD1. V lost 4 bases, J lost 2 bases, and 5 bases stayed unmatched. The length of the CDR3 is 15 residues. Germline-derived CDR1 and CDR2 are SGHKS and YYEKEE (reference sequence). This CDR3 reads CASSRDRGRNYGYTF. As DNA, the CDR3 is TGTGCCAGCAGCCGAGACAGGGGGCGCAACTATGGCTACACCTTC.

The CDR3 sequence: CASSIRRGSTDTQYF. CDR3 DNA sequence: TGTGCCAGTAGTATCCGGCGGGGCTCTACAGATACGCAGTATTTT. The V and J genes are TRBV19 and TRBJ2-3, with a weak D call TRBD2 (6 bases). The germline V and J ends were trimmed by 3 bases and 3 bases, with 13 bases remaining between them. Germline CDR1 LNHDA, CDR2 SQIVND (reference sequence). The CDR3 length is 15 residues.

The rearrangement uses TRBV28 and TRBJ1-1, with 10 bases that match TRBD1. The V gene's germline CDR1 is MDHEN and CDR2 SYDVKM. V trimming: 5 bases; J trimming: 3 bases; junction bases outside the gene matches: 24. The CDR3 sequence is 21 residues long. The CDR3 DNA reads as TGTGCCAGCAGTACCCTTCCAATAGGGACAGGGGAAGGCGAGCGGGACACTGAAGCTTTCTTT. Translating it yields CASSTLPIGTGEGERDTEAFF.

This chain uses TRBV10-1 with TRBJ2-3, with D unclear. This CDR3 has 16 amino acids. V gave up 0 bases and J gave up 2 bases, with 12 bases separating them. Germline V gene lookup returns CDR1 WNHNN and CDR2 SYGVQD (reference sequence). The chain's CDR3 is CASSESPGAVTDTQYF. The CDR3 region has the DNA TGCGCCAGCAGTGAGTCGCCCGGCGCCGTCACAGATACGCAGTATTTT.

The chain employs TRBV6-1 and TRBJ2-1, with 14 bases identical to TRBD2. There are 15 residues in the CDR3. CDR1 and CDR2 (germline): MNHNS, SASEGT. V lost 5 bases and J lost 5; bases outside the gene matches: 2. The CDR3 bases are TGTGCCAGCAGTAGGACTAGCGGGGGGAACAATGAGCAGTTCTTC. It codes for CASSRTSGGNNEQFF.

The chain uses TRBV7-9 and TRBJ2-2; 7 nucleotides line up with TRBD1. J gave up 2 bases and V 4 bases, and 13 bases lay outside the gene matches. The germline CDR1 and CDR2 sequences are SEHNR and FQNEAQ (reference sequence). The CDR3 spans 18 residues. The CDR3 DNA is TGTGCCAGCAGCTCCGTTTTCGTGGGACAGCTCAACACCGGGGAGCTGTTTTTT. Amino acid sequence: CASSSVFVGQLNTGELFF.

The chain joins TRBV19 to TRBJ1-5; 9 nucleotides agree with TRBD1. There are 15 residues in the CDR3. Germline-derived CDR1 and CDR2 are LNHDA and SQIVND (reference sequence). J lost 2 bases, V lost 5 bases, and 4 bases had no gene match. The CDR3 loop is CASSLTGGRNQPQHF. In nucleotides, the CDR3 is TGTGCCAGTAGTCTGACAGGGGGTCGCAATCAGCCCCAGCATTTT.

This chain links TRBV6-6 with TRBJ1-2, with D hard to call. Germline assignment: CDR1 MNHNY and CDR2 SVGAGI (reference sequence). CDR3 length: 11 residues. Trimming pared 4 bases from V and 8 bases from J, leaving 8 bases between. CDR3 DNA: TGTGCCAGCAGTTCTTTGTACGGCTACACCTTC. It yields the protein CASSSLYGYTF.

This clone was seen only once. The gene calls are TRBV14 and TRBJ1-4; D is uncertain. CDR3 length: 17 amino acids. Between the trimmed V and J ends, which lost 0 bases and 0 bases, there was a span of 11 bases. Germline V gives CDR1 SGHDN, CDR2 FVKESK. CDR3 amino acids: CASSQDWTSATNEKLFF. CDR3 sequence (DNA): TGTGCCAGCAGCCAAGATTGGACGTCTGCAACTAATGAAAAACTGTTTTTT.

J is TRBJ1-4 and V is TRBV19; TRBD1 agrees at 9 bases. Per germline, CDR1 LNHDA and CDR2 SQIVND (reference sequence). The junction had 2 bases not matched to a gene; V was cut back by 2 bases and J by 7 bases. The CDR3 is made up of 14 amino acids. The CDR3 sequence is CASSIRQGGEKLFF. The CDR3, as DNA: TGTGCCAGTAGTATAAGACAGGGGGGTGAAAAACTGTTTTTT.

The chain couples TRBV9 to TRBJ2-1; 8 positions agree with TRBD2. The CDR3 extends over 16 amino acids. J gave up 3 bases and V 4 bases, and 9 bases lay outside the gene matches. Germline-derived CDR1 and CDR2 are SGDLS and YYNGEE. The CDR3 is CASSPRLAGFYNEQFF. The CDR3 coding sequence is TGTGCCAGCAGCCCCCGCCTAGCGGGCTTCTACAATGAGCAGTTCTTC. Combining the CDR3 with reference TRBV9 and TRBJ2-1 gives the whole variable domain DSGVTQTPKHLITATGQRVTLRCSPRSGDLSVYWYQQSLDQGLQFLIQYYNGEERAKGNILERFSAQQFPDLHSELNLSSLELGDSALYFCASSPRLAGFYNEQFFGPGTRLTVL.

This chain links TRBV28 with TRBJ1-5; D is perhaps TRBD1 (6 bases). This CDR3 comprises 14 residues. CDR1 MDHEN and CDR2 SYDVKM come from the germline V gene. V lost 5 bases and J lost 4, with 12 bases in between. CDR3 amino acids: CASSRTEQNQPQHF. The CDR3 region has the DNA TGTGCCAGCAGTAGGACAGAACAGAATCAGCCCCAGCATTTT.

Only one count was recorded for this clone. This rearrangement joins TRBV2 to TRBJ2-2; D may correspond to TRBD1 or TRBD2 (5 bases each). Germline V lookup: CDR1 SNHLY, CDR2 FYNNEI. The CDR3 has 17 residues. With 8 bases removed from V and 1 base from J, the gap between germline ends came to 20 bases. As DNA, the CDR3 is TGTGCCAGCCTGACCGGGACCCCCCTCAGGAACACCGGGGAGCTGTTTTTT. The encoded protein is CASLTGTPLRNTGELFF.

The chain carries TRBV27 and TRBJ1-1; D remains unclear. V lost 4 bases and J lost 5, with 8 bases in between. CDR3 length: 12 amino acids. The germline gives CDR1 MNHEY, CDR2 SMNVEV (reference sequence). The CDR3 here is CASSSGATEAFF. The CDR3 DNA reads TGTGCCAGCAGTTCGGGAGCTACTGAAGCTTTCTTT.

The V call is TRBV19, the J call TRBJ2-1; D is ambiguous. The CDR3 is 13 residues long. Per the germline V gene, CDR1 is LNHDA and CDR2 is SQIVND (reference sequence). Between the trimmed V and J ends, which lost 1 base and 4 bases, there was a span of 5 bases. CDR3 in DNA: TGTGCCAGTAGTATAGCAGAGTACAATGAGCAGTTCTTC. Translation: CASSIAEYNEQFF.

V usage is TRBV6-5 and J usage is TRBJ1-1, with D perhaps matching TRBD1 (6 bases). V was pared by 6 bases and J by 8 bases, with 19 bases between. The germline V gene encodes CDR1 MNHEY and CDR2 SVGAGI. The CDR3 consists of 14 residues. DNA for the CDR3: TGTGCCAGCAGGACACTCGGGAACAGGGCCGAAGCTTTCTTT. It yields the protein CASRTLGNRAEAFF.